What follows are 2 T cell receptor beta chains derived from one specimen sequenced in a study of T cell responses to AZD1222 COVID-19 vaccine. The assay was immunoSEQ multiplex PCR, and TCRdb's table has in-frame clones only and misses some. There are about 70,000 clones in the sample; approximately 90% occur only once, and around 3.4% lies in the top ten. The starting material was peripheral blood, obtained 28 days after the second AZD1222 dose. These receptors came from an adult who received the AZD1222 COVID-19 vaccine.

The rearrangement links TRBV6-6 to TRBJ2-7; 9 nucleotides align to TRBD1. Germline V gives CDR1 MNHNY, CDR2 SVGAGI (reference sequence). CDR3 size: 13 residues. The J segment lost 6 bases and the V segment lost 7 bases, leaving 7 bases of the junction unmatched. CDR3 nucleotides: TGTGCCAGCACCGGGACAGGGTATGCCGAGCAGTACTTC. Amino acids: CASTGTGYAEQYF.

CDR3 sequence (DNA): TGTGCCAGCAGTCAGCAGAACACTGAAGCTTTCTTT. Protein sequence: CASSQQNTEAFF. The chain employs TRBV7-2 and TRBJ1-1; D is ambiguous. The CDR3 totals 12 residues. Trimming removed 6 bases from V and 1 base from J, with 6 bases in between. Per the germline V gene, CDR1 is SGHTA and CDR2 is FQGNSA.